The 20 T cell receptor beta chains below were found in one sample sequenced in a study of shared clonotypes between healthy human individuals. The data were produced by immunoSEQ multiplex PCR, yet TCRdb's version contains in-frame clones alone and is incomplete. The sample carries about 300,000 clones, approximately 79% recorded once. Sequences were obtained from memory CD4+ T cells sorted from blood. Subset described: CD45RA-negative fraction. The source is a man under 40 in good health.

This clone has only one observation. The genes are TRBV19 and TRBJ1-5, with TRBD1 identical over 8 bases. Trimming took 7 bases from V and 6 from J; bases not matched to a gene: 5. The germline gives CDR1 LNHDA, CDR2 SQIVND (reference sequence). This CDR3 has 13 residues. The CDR3 nucleotides are TGTGCCAGTAACTCAGGGGGCGGTCAGCCCCAGCATTTT. Amino acid sequence: CASNSGGGQPQHF.

J is TRBJ1-1 and V is TRBV28; 9 nucleotides line up with TRBD1. The CDR3 covers 16 residues. The trim removed 4 bases at V and 0 bases at J, leaving 6 bases unmatched. The germline V gene encodes CDR1 MDHEN and CDR2 SYDVKM. CDR3 residues: CASSSPGQGMNTEAFF. The CDR3 nucleotides read TGTGCCAGCAGTTCACCGGGACAGGGAATGAACACTGAAGCTTTCTTT.

The J gene is TRBJ1-1, the V gene TRBV5-1; possible D gene TRBD1, 6 bases. Germline V gene data show CDR1 as SGHRS and CDR2 as YFSETQ. The CDR3 extends over 14 amino acids. Trimming shortened V by 4 bases and J by 1 base, and 11 bases separated the two germline ends. The CDR3 sequence is CASSETTGNTEAFF. CDR3 in DNA: TGCGCCAGCAGCGAGACGACAGGGAACACTGAAGCTTTCTTT.

CDR3 in DNA: TGTGCCAGCAGTTGGGTTAAAACCGGGGAGCTGTTTTTT. It translates to CASSWVKTGELFF. The J gene is TRBJ2-2, the V gene TRBV6-5, with D hard to call. Trimming took 4 bases from V and 5 from J, leaving 8 bases between them. The CDR3 consists of 13 residues. Germline V CDR1 and CDR2: MNHEY, SVGAGI.

Comments on this clone: Other DNA variants within this sample encode the same CDR3. The chain employs TRBV19 and TRBJ2-2; TRBD1 is a possible D gene (5 bases). The CDR3 spans 12 residues. V was clipped by 4 bases and J by 8 bases, with 8 bases between them. Germline CDR1 LNHDA, CDR2 SQIVND (reference sequence). CDR3: CASSTRTGELFF. For the CDR3, the DNA is TGTGCCAGTAGTACGAGGACAGGGGAGCTGTTTTTT. The full variable domain, completed using reference TRBV19 and TRBJ2-2, is DGGITQSPKYLFRKEGQNVTLSCEQNLNHDAMYWYRQDPGQGLRLIYYSQIVNDFQKGDIAEGYSVSREKKESFPLTVTSAQKNPTAFYLCASSTRTGELFFGEGSRLTVL.

J is TRBJ1-3 and V is TRBV5-1; D is possibly TRBD1 (5 bases). This CDR3 region has 17 residues. Per the germline V gene, CDR1 is SGHRS and CDR2 is YFSETQ. With 0 bases removed from V and 2 bases from J, the gap between germline ends came to 15 bases. As DNA, the CDR3 is TGCGCCAGCAGCTTGGATCTCGCGGGGCAGGCTGGAAACACCATATATTTT. It yields the protein CASSLDLAGQAGNTIYF.

The V and J genes are TRBV18 and TRBJ2-1, with D possibly being TRBD2 (6 bases). Germline V gene data show CDR1 as KGHSH and CDR2 as LQKENI. This CDR3 spans 16 amino acids. The ends were cut back, 0 bases at V and 8 bases at J, with 17 bases in the middle. In DNA form, the CDR3 reads TGTGCCAGCTCACCACCTAATCGGGGGAAAGGGGATGAGCAGTTCTTC. Amino acids: CASSPPNRGKGDEQFF. Full variable domain (remainder filled in from reference TRBV18 and TRBJ2-1): NAGVMQNPRHLVRRRGQEARLRCSPMKGHSHVYWYRQLPEEGLKFMVYLQKENIIDESGMPKERFSAEFPKEGPSILRIQQVVRGDSAAYFCASSPPNRGKGDEQFFGPGTRLTVL.

This clone was detected only a few times. This chain links TRBV7-8 with TRBJ1-1; D is ambiguous. The CDR3 runs 14 residues. The V end was cut by 1 base, the J end by 2 bases, with 8 bases between. In germline, CDR1 is SGHVS, CDR2 FQNEAQ. The CDR3 nucleotides are TGTGCCAGCAGCTTAGGCAAGAGAAACACTGAAGCTTTCTTT. It yields the protein CASSLGKRNTEAFF. The full variable domain, its missing parts supplied by reference TRBV7-8 and TRBJ1-1, is GAGVSQSPRYKVAKRGQDVALRCDPISGHVSLFWYQQALGQGPEFLTYFQNEAQLDKSGLPSDRFFAERPEGSVSTLKIQRTQQEDSAVYLCASSLGKRNTEAFFGQGTRLTVV.

The chain uses TRBV14 and TRBJ1-2, with a possible D match to TRBD1 (6 bases). The CDR3 is 15 residues long. The germline V gene encodes CDR1 SGHDN and CDR2 FVKESK. Trimming took 3 bases from V and 5 from J, leaving 16 bases between them. DNA of the CDR3: TGTGCCAGCAGCCAGGCAGGACAGTCCGAATATGGCTACACCTTC. Translating it yields CASSQAGQSEYGYTF.

J is TRBJ1-5 and V is TRBV28; TRBD1 is a possible D gene (5 bases). The germline V gene encodes CDR1 MDHEN and CDR2 SYDVKM. This CDR3 region has 14 residues. V was trimmed by 4 bases and J by 6 bases, leaving 13 bases between them. This chain's CDR3 is CASSSSQGAQPQHF. CDR3 DNA sequence: TGTGCCAGCAGTTCCTCCCAGGGTGCTCAGCCCCAGCATTTT.

CDR3 amino acids: CSVANTLYEQYF. The DNA of the CDR3 is TGCAGCGTTGCTAACACCCTCTACGAGCAGTACTTC. This sequence joins TRBV29-1 and TRBJ2-7; D gene uncertain. CDR3 length: 12 amino acids. V dropped 4 bases and J dropped 3 bases, with 10 bases sitting between them. CDR1 is SQVTM and CDR2 is ANQGSEA in the germline V gene.

The genes are TRBV5-5 and TRBJ2-7; 8 bases agree with TRBD2. Germline V gene lookup returns CDR1 SGHKS and CDR2 YYEKEE (reference sequence). This CDR3 has 13 amino acids. With 4 bases clipped from V and 6 bases from J, the junction kept 6 bases outside the gene matches. The CDR3 DNA is TGTGCCAGCAGCCGAGCGGGAGCGGGCGAGCAGTACTTC. The encoded protein is CASSRAGAGEQYF.

The chain couples TRBV5-1 to TRBJ2-7, with 7 nucleotides matching TRBD1. CDR1 is SGHRS, CDR2 YFSETQ, per germline. With V trimmed by 0 bases and J by 1 base, 4 bases remained unmatched. CDR3 length: 15 amino acids. CDR3 protein: CASSLEGGGSYEQYF. The CDR3 coding sequence is TGCGCCAGCAGCTTGGAAGGGGGCGGTTCCTACGAGCAGTACTTC.

This clone was seen once. The junction differs from germline at one of its ends, possibly a read error. This sequence joins TRBV5-4 and TRBJ2-3; no definite D call. Germline lookup yields CDR1 SGHNT and CDR2 YYREEE (reference sequence). The CDR3 sequence is 15 residues long. CDR3 residues: CANSQETSSTDTQYF. DNA for the CDR3: TGTGCCAACAGCCAAGAGACTTCTAGCACAGATACGCAGTATTTT.

Comment on this clone: A much larger clone lies a single base off, so this may be a read error. The rearrangement uses TRBV5-1 and TRBJ2-1; 13 nucleotides agree with TRBD2. Germline CDR1 SGHRS, CDR2 YFSETQ. This CDR3 is built from 15 residues. In DNA form, the CDR3 reads TGCGACAGCAGCTCCCGGACTAGCGGGGGCAATGAGCAGTTCTTC. Translation gives CDSSSRTSGGNEQFF.

The chain couples TRBV5-4 to TRBJ1-1; D possibly corresponds to TRBD1 (5 bases). The CDR3 runs to 13 residues. The germline V gene encodes CDR1 SGHNT and CDR2 YYREEE (reference sequence). The ends were cut back, 2 bases at V and 5 bases at J, with 10 bases in the middle. CDR3 sequence: CASSFGGETEAFF. DNA for the CDR3: TGTGCCAGCAGCTTCGGGGGTGAGACTGAAGCTTTCTTT.

The chain combines TRBV10-2 with TRBJ2-5, with D perhaps given as TRBD1 or TRBD2 (5 bases each). The DNA end favors TRBJ2-7, so the J call may be wrong. Per the germline V gene, CDR1 is WSHSY and CDR2 is SAAADI. This CDR3 spans 14 amino acids. CDR3 DNA sequence: TGCGCCAGCGGCCGGGGACCTGCTTCCTACGAGCAGTACTTC. This codes for CASGRGPASYEQYF.

The chain recombines TRBV19 with TRBJ1-2; TRBD1 is a possible D gene (6 bases). The CDR3 has 14 residues. Trimming shortened V by 3 bases and J by 8 bases, and 16 bases separated the two germline ends. Germline values: CDR1 LNHDA, CDR2 SQIVND (reference sequence). CDR3 DNA: TGTGCCAGTAGTATCGGACAGTACCTGGAGGGCTACACCTTC. Amino acids: CASSIGQYLEGYTF.

The V gene is TRBV10-2, the J gene TRBJ2-2; 8 positions match TRBD1. This CDR3 contains 15 residues. In germline, CDR1 is WSHSY, CDR2 SAAADI. Unmatched junction bases numbered 2, after V lost 4 bases and J lost 1 base. CDR3 DNA sequence: TGCGCCAGCAGTGGGACAGGGCGGAACACCGGGGAGCTGTTTTTT. Encoded protein: CASSGTGRNTGELFF.

On this clone itself: Other DNA sequences in this sample translate to the same CDR3. This chain uses TRBV30 with TRBJ1-1; possibly TRBD1 for D (5 bases). Germline assignment: CDR1 GTSNPN and CDR2 SVGIG (reference sequence). The CDR3 totals 13 residues. The V end was cut by 0 bases, the J end by 1 base, with 6 bases between. The CDR3 here is CAWSVRGNTEAFF. CDR3 sequence (DNA): TGTGCCTGGAGTGTAAGGGGGAACACTGAAGCTTTCTTT.